The table lists the clone carrying this TCR beta chain with a count of one. Its antigen is currently unknown. The CDR3 consists of 15 residues. Germline V gives CDR1 MDHEN, CDR2 SYDVKM. V lost 2 bases, J lost 3 bases, and 14 bases lay in between. In the PCR, 60 Vbeta and 13 Jbeta primers were used. Assay: immunoSEQ multiplex PCR; the TCRdb copy retains only in-frame clones and omits some. The sample contains about 130,000 clones, roughly four fifths of which appear only once. This sample is part of a study of cytomegalovirus exposure and HLA in healthy donors. Points from the study as a whole: Investigators reported more than 150 TCR beta chains as tied to cytomegalovirus. It was reported that TCR beta sequences correctly inferred the HLA-A and HLA-B alleles for most subjects. Most TCR sequences were rare, but some public TCRs occurred in many donors.

The sequenced material came from PBMCs. The receptor comes from a middle-aged woman in good health and CMV-seropositive. This chain uses TRBV28 with TRBJ2-7; D is possibly TRBD1 (5 bases). The chain's CDR3 is CASSLQYSTDYEQYF. The CDR3 DNA reads as TGTGCCAGCAGTTTACAATACTCGACAGACTACGAGCAGTACTTC.